Listed below are T cell receptor beta chains from one sample, sequenced in a study of blood T cell repertoires in COVID-19. Using immunoSEQ multiplex PCR, the repertoire was profiled, and TCRdb retains in-frame clones only, with some absent. The profile shows around 160,000 clones, around nine tenths of them singletons. Sequencing was carried out using peripheral blood. These receptors were obtained from a human donor in a cohort sampled during active COVID-19. Both conserved end residues are part of each CDR3. Each record gives: J gene, clone size, V gene, D gene, CDR3 DNA, CDR3 protein. A D gene is named only where the DNA matches it firmly. Some rows have no size entry. The others give once, few or many, or a class for an expanded clone.

TRBJ2-6	NA	TRBV19	NA	TGTGCCAGTAGTTCGTCGAGCTCTGGGGCCAACGTCCTGACTTTC	CASSSSSSGANVLTF
TRBJ2-5	few	TRBV7-3	TRBD1	TGTGCCAGCAGCTTAGGGACAGGGTCTTTCCAAGAGACCCAGTACTTC	CASSLGTGSFQETQYF
TRBJ1-3	NA	TRBV5-4	TRBD1	TGTGCCAGCAGCTTCATTTCGGGACAGGGCTCTGGAAACACCATATATTTT	CASSFISGQGSGNTIYF
TRBJ1-2	NA	TRBV29-1	NA	TGCAGCGTTAGTAAGGGGTCGGGCTACACCTTC	CSVSKGSGYTF
TRBJ2-7	NA	TRBV4-1	NA	TGCGCCAGCAGCCAAGAGGTAGGCGGCTACGAGCAGTACTTC	CASSQEVGGYEQYF
TRBJ2-3	once	TRBV18	NA	TGTGCCAGCTCACCAGTTAGCCACACAGATACGCAGTATTTT	CASSPVSHTDTQYF
TRBJ2-7	NA	TRBV3-1/TRBV3-2	TRBD2	TGTGCCAGCAGCCAAGGTCTAGCGGGGGGGAGCGACGAGCAGTACTTC	CASSQGLAGGSDEQYF
TRBJ1-2	once	TRBV2	TRBD1	TGTGCCAGCCTACGAGACAGGGGAGGCGGAGGCTACACCTTC	CASLRDRGGGGYTF
TRBJ1-1	NA	TRBV4-3	TRBD1	TGCGCCAGCAGCCACGACAGGGCGAACACTGAAGCTTTCTTT	CASSHDRANTEAFF
TRBJ2-1	NA	TRBV4-2	NA	TGTGCCAGCAGCCAAGGGGGGCTAGTAGGATCCAATGAGCAGTTCTTC	CASSQGGLVGSNEQFF
TRBJ2-7	NA	TRBV7-8	TRBD2	TGTGCCAGCAGTGCCGGGGGGGCCTCCGAGCAGTACTTC	CASSAGGASEQYF
TRBJ2-7	NA	TRBV10-3	NA	TGTGCCATCAGTGAGTCGAGCCACCGTTCCACTAGCGAGCAGTACTTC	CAISESSHRSTSEQYF
TRBJ2-7	NA	TRBV27	TRBD2	TGTGCCAGCAGTTTAGGGACTAGCGGGGGGGCTCCTAACTACGAGCAGTACTTC	CASSLGTSGGAPNYEQYF
TRBJ2-5	NA	TRBV5-1	TRBD2	TGCGCCAGCAGCTTGGGGACTAGCTCTGAGACCCAGTACTTC	CASSLGTSSETQYF
TRBJ2-2	NA	TRBV15	TRBD1	TGTGCCACCAGCAGTCCCCCGGGGGGACAGGGTAACACCGGGGAGCTGTTTTTT	CATSSPPGGQGNTGELFF
TRBJ2-3	NA	TRBV18	TRBD1	TGTGCCAGCTCGGAGAGGACAGGGCCACTGGGTACGCAGTATTTT	CASSERTGPLGTQYF
TRBJ1-5	once	TRBV19	TRBD1	TGTGCCAGTAGTACGGGACAGGGAAGGAAAGGCAATCAGCCCCAGCATTTT	CASSTGQGRKGNQPQHF
TRBJ2-1	NA	TRBV5-5	NA	TGTGCCAGCAGTATACAGGCGGCTACCTACAATGAGCAGTTCTTC	CASSIQAATYNEQFF
TRBJ1-4	NA	TRBV7-2	TRBD1	TGTGCCAGCAGCTTAGTGACAGGGGACGACGAAAAACTGTTTTTT	CASSLVTGDDEKLFF
TRBJ2-5	NA	TRBV7-9	TRBD1	TGTGCCAGCAGCTTCGGACAGGGGCAAGAGACCCAGTACTTC	CASSFGQGQETQYF
TRBJ2-2	NA	TRBV5-4	TRBD1	TGTGCCAGCAGCTTGGGAGACAGGGCGGGCACCGGGGAGCTGTTTTTT	CASSLGDRAGTGELFF
TRBJ1-4	NA	TRBV28	TRBD1	TGTGCCAGCAGCACAGGGGGCGTAGAACTGTTTTTT	CASSTGGVELFF
TRBJ1-1	NA	TRBV27	NA	TGTGCCAGCAGTTTCGCCCTACCGGCTGAAGCTTTCTTT	CASSFALPAEAFF
TRBJ2-7	NA	TRBV7-2	NA	TGTGCCAGCAGCCCAGCCCCGGGTCCCTACGAGCAGTACTTC	CASSPAPGPYEQYF
TRBJ2-5	NA	TRBV29-1	TRBD2	TGCAGCGTTGGGCCCCGCCTAGCGGGGGGAGAGACCCAGTACTTC	CSVGPRLAGGETQYF
TRBJ2-3	NA	TRBV7-2	TRBD1	TGTGCCAGCAGCGCGGACAGGGGGCTGGCAGATACGCAGTATTTT	CASSADRGLADTQYF